This entry describes one T cell receptor (beta chain). The CDR3 is 16 amino acids. In germline, CDR1 is SNHLY, CDR2 FYNNEI. V lost 5 bases, J lost 2 bases, and 10 bases stayed unmatched. This entry belongs to a study of blood T cell repertoires in COVID-19. Study overall: From T cells, B-cell-depleted T cells, or PBMCs came the material, which was cDNA or gDNA.

Per the study methods: The authors estimated nucleated cell counts from reference gene primer amplification. Produced via immunoSEQ multiplex PCR; TCRdb's table is partial and in-frame only. That table gives V, J and clone size, and the DNA gave D and trimming. The sample contains around 180,000 clones, about 85% of which appear only once. This sequence was found in a woman of 80 years or more with acute or convalescent COVID-19. This chain links TRBV2 with TRBJ2-7; the match to TRBD1 covers 9 bases. Sequencing used peripheral blood. This CDR3 reads CASSWNRGRSPYEQYF. CDR3 bases: TGTGCCAGCAGTTGGAACAGGGGGCGCAGCCCCTACGAGCAGTACTTC.